This T cell receptor beta chain is from a study of cytomegalovirus exposure and HLA in healthy donors. Overall study: The 120 validation repertoires and the roughly 670 first-cohort repertoires shared a platform, a later analysis reported. Study-level results: Under in vitro conditions, three CMV-associated chains were confirmed as specific for CMV antigens.

The validation cohort, a group of over a hundred subjects, included the donors and was separate from the roughly 720-subject first cohort. Germline CDR1 is MGHDK and CDR2 is SYGVNS. The ends lost 7 bases at V and 0 bases at J; junction bases unmatched: 15. This CDR3 is 18 amino acids long. Some clones are missing from TCRdb's copy, which holds only in-frame ones; the method was immunoSEQ multiplex PCR. The sample gives a few hundred thousand clones, roughly 88% of which show up once; 2.5% to 3.5% is in the top ten. Points on this clone: Its antigen remains unidentified.

This rearrangement joins TRBV25-1 to TRBJ1-5, with TRBD1 identical over 7 bases. Sequencing used PBMCs. The receptor was isolated from a woman younger than 30 in good health and CMV-seronegative. The CDR3 nucleotides read TGTGCCAGCAAACCGAGGGACAGCATATATCTTAGCAATCAGCCCCAGCATTTT. Translated: CASKPRDSIYLSNQPQHF.